This TCR beta chain originates from a study of chemoradiotherapy in HPV16-positive cancers. Whole-study context: Candidate HPV-specific T-cell clones and common TCR motifs came from functional assays in two HPV16-positive patients. Overall study results and limits: Candidate HPV-specific clones and E7-related TCR motifs grew in tumor during treatment. Functional assays defining HPV-specific T cells used only a couple of HPV16-positive patients.

The CDR3 spans 13 residues. CDR1 and CDR2 (germline): SGHTA, FQGNSA. V was shortened by 2 bases and J by 1 base, with 5 bases between the two germline ends. A remark on this clone: The antigen is not known. The sample carries other DNA sequences with the same CDR3.

The repertoire was sequenced with immunoSEQ multiplex PCR; TCRdb's copy has only in-frame clones and lacks some. The data contain 6,000 or so clones, 86% of them seen just once; the ten biggest clones take up 2% to 2.5%. This receptor was identified in a human donor with HPV-associated anogenital cancer. The V gene is TRBV7-2, the J gene TRBJ1-1, with D perhaps TRBD1 (5 bases). The sequencing used tumor tissue, collected from a patient who underwent chemoradiotherapy. The CDR3 DNA follows: TGTGCCAGCAGCTTACAGGGGAACACTGAAGCTTTCTTT. Amino acids: CASSLQGNTEAFF. The whole variable domain, remainder taken from reference TRBV7-2 and TRBJ1-1, is GAGVSQSPSNKVTEKGKDVELRCDPISGHTALYWYRQSLGQGLEFLIYFQGNSAPDKSGLPSDRFSAERTGGSVSTLTIQRTQQEDSAVYLCASSLQGNTEAFFGQGTRLTVV.